The rows below give T cell receptor beta chains drawn from one sample of a study of cytomegalovirus exposure and HLA in healthy donors. Only in-frame clones appear in the TCRdb table, and some are missing; sequencing was by immunoSEQ multiplex PCR. This sample's clone table lists 45,000 to 70,000 clones. Sequencing was carried out using PBMCs. These receptors came from a woman in her 30s in good health and CMV-seropositive. Both conserved end residues are part of each CDR3.

j_gene: TRBJ2-7
len: 16
v_gene: TRBV5-1
CDR3aa: CASSLALPTGGGEQYF

j_gene: TRBJ2-1
len: 14
v_gene: TRBV30
CDR3aa: CAWRKTDAYNEQFF

j_gene: TRBJ1-6
len: 14
v_gene: TRBV30
CDR3aa: CAWSGDRAGSPLHF

j_gene: TRBJ2-3
len: 14
v_gene: TRBV11-3
CDR3aa: CASSFNLATDTQYF

j_gene: TRBJ2-7
len: 15
v_gene: TRBV6-1
CDR3aa: CASSVIQGGVNEQYF

j_gene: TRBJ1-5
len: 14
v_gene: TRBV18
CDR3aa: CASSPDLAVQPQHF

j_gene: TRBJ2-2
len: 15
v_gene: TRBV30
CDR3aa: CAWSAGGAGTGELFF

j_gene: TRBJ2-2
len: 18
v_gene: TRBV9
CDR3aa: CASSVARDKPVNTGELFF

j_gene: TRBJ1-3
len: 14
v_gene: TRBV18
CDR3aa: CASSPTGSGNTIYF

j_gene: TRBJ1-1
len: 12
v_gene: TRBV7-6
CDR3aa: CASSLDDSEAFF

j_gene: TRBJ2-5
len: 18
v_gene: TRBV5-8
CDR3aa: CASSSRYGLAGGQETQYF

j_gene: TRBJ1-5
len: 16
v_gene: TRBV5-1
CDR3aa: CASSLSGDHSNQPQHF

j_gene: TRBJ2-7
len: 15
v_gene: TRBV4-1
CDR3aa: CASSPLTSGRTEQYF

j_gene: TRBJ2-7
len: 12
v_gene: TRBV6-1
CDR3aa: CASRGHMYEQYF

j_gene: TRBJ2-5
len: 17
v_gene: TRBV7-7
CDR3aa: CASSFSLGGTGKETQYF

j_gene: TRBJ2-5
len: 13
v_gene: TRBV18
CDR3aa: CASSPGSQETQYF

j_gene: TRBJ2-5
len: 15
v_gene: TRBV18
CDR3aa: CASSPRDRARETQYF

j_gene: TRBJ1-5
len: 15
v_gene: TRBV6-5
CDR3aa: CASSKWTGADQPQHF

j_gene: TRBJ1-3
len: 14
v_gene: TRBV11-2
CDR3aa: CASSTWSRTDTIYF

j_gene: TRBJ1-5
len: 16
v_gene: TRBV5-6
CDR3aa: CASSLVGGGSNQPQHF

j_gene: TRBJ1-6
len: 14
v_gene: TRBV30
CDR3aa: CAWSVPPDNSPLHF

j_gene: TRBJ2-2
len: 18
v_gene: TRBV5-5
CDR3aa: CASSFWRRPKINTGELFF

j_gene: TRBJ2-1
len: 11
v_gene: TRBV30
CDR3aa: CAWTQGAEQFF

j_gene: TRBJ1-5
len: 15
v_gene: TRBV19
CDR3aa: CASSIEGQGGQPQHF

j_gene: TRBJ1-5
len: 14
v_gene: TRBV5-6
CDR3aa: CASSSFRDNQPQHF

j_gene: TRBJ1-6
len: 14
v_gene: TRBV30
CDR3aa: CAWEQGNGNSPLHF

j_gene: TRBJ2-3
len: 15
v_gene: TRBV4-2
CDR3aa: CASSQSQGAGDTQYF

j_gene: TRBJ2-1
len: 16
v_gene: TRBV7-2
CDR3aa: CASSSDSVFLNNEQFF

j_gene: TRBJ1-6
len: 14
v_gene: TRBV19
CDR3aa: CASSGGPVASPLHF